Listed here are 27 T cell receptor beta chains from one sample, sequenced in a study of OX40 agonist ivuxolimab in advanced cancers. Sequenced by immunoSEQ multiplex PCR; TCRdb stores in-frame clones only, minus some. The sample has 70,000 to 95,000 clones, roughly four fifths seen once. Sequencing used CD4+ or CD8+ T cells sorted from blood, obtained in a trial of the OX40 agonist ivuxolimab. These receptors were collected from an adult with an advanced solid tumor such as melanoma, head and neck, liver or kidney cancer.

The chain combines TRBV5-4 with TRBJ1-2, with a weak D call TRBD1 (6 bases). V dropped 2 bases and J dropped 4 bases, with 15 bases sitting between them. This CDR3 has 15 amino acids. Germline V CDR1 and CDR2: SGHNT, YYREEE (reference sequence). CDR3 DNA sequence: TGTGCCAGCAGCTTCGAGTCAGGGGTTCTCTATGGCTACACCTTC. This codes for CASSFESGVLYGYTF.

This clone came up a few times. The V and J genes are TRBV5-4 and TRBJ1-2; D is possibly TRBD1 (5 bases). CDR1 and CDR2 (germline): SGHNT, YYREEE (reference sequence). Trimming pared 0 bases from V and 7 bases from J, leaving 10 bases between. The CDR3 runs to 13 residues. The CDR3 here is CASSLAGEGGYTF. Written as DNA, the CDR3 is TGTGCCAGCAGCTTGGCGGGGGAGGGTGGCTACACCTTC.

This chain uses TRBV27 with TRBJ2-7; unclear D gene. From germline, CDR1 is MNHEY and CDR2 SMNVEV (reference sequence). The CDR3 is 15 amino acids. Trimming left V 6 bases short and J 3 bases short, with 18 bases between. This CDR3 is CASSSSLLRNYEQYF. CDR3 coding DNA: TGTGCCAGCAGCTCCTCCCTCTTGAGGAACTACGAGCAGTACTTC.

The CDR3 DNA reads as TGTGCCAGCAGTTTACCCTCAACAGACACTGAAGCTTTCTTT. This codes for CASSLPSTDTEAFF. The V gene is TRBV28, the J gene TRBJ1-1; unclear D gene. The germline V gene encodes CDR1 MDHEN and CDR2 SYDVKM. V lost 2 bases and J lost 3, with 10 bases in between. This CDR3 is built from 14 residues.

As for this clone: This specimen includes other DNA sequences encoding the same CDR3. The chain has TRBV5-5 and TRBJ2-7; D possibly uses TRBD1 or TRBD2 (5 bases each). The V end was cut by 4 bases, the J end by 3 bases, with 14 bases between. The CDR3 is made up of 14 amino acids. From germline, CDR1 is SGHKS and CDR2 YYEKEE (reference sequence). The CDR3 sequence is CASSPGTGSYEQYF. Written as DNA, the CDR3 is TGTGCCAGCAGCCCCGGGACGGGGAGCTACGAGCAGTACTTC.

This chain uses TRBV5-1 with TRBJ2-1; 7 bases are a match to TRBD1. CDR1 is SGHRS, CDR2 YFSETQ, per germline. This CDR3 is built from 15 residues. Trimming removed 3 bases from V and 12 bases from J; junction bases left unmatched: 15. In DNA, the CDR3 is TGCGCCAGCAGCTCGACAGGGCCGTACAATGAGTGGCAGTTCTTC. As protein: CASSSTGPYNEWQFF.

This clone was counted a single time. J is TRBJ2-7 and V is TRBV5-8; weak D call: TRBD1 (6 bases). Germline lookup yields CDR1 SGHTS and CDR2 YDEGEE. CDR3 length equals 14 residues. With 4 bases removed from V and 2 bases from J, the gap between germline ends came to 13 bases. The CDR3 here is CASSPRTVTYEQYF. CDR3 sequence (DNA): TGTGCCAGCAGCCCCCGGACAGTAACCTACGAGCAGTACTTC. Looking up the rest from reference TRBV5-8 and TRBJ2-7 gives the full variable domain: EAGVTQSPTHLIKTRGQQATLRCSPISGHTSVYWYQQALGLGLQFLLWYDEGEERNRGNFPPRFSGRQFPNYSSELNVNALELEDSALYLCASSPRTVTYEQYFGPGTRLTVT.

Notes on this clone: In the same sample, other DNA sequences code for this CDR3. V is TRBV5-1 and J is TRBJ1-2, with 8 bases that match TRBD1. Looked up from germline, CDR1 is SGHRS and CDR2 is YFSETQ. This CDR3 has 13 residues. J gave up 11 bases and V 0 bases, and 6 bases lay outside the gene matches. CDR3 bases: TGCGCCAGCAGCTTGGGACAGGGGTCGGGATACACCTTC. This gives the protein CASSLGQGSGYTF.

This clone was picked up a small number of times. The chain links TRBV10-1 to TRBJ2-3; 12 nucleotides agree with TRBD1. CDR1 and CDR2 from the germline V gene are WNHNN and SYGVQD (reference sequence). This CDR3 comprises 15 residues. The V and J ends lost 8 bases and 4 bases, in that order; junction bases with no gene match: 7. Here the CDR3 DNA reads TGCGCCAGCTCCACCGGGACAGGGGGCGCAGATACGCAGTATTTT. Translation gives CASSTGTGGADTQYF.

This sequence joins TRBV2 and TRBJ2-7; 7 bases agree with TRBD1. Germline CDR1 reads SNHLY; CDR2 reads FYNNEI. V lost 3 bases, J lost 2 bases, and 13 bases stayed unmatched. The CDR3 loop spans 17 amino acids. CDR3 nucleotide sequence: TGTGCCAGCAGTGACGTATTTATTAGGACAGGAGCCTACGAGCAGTACTTC. Translating it yields CASSDVFIRTGAYEQYF. Together with reference TRBV2 and TRBJ2-7, the CDR3 gives the full variable domain: EPEVTQTPSHQVTQMGQEVILRCVPISNHLYFYWYRQILGQKVEFLVSFYNNEISEKSEIFDDQFSVERPDGSNFTLKIRSTKLEDSAMYFCASSDVFIRTGAYEQYFGPGTRLTVT.

This chain connects TRBV29-1 to TRBJ2-7, with 7 positions matching TRBD1. Germline V gives CDR1 SQVTM, CDR2 ANQGSEA. The CDR3 contains 12 residues. After removal of 5 bases from V and 2 bases from J, the junction contained 3 bases not matched to a gene. CDR3 sequence: CSVRQGPYEQYF. DNA for the CDR3: TGCAGCGTTAGACAGGGTCCCTACGAGCAGTACTTC.

The rearrangement links TRBV25-1 to TRBJ1-2, with a weak D call TRBD1 (6 bases). From germline, CDR1 is MGHDK and CDR2 SYGVNS. The CDR3 has 16 residues. Between the trimmed V and J ends, which lost 3 bases and 6 bases, there was a span of 20 bases. As DNA, the CDR3 is TGTGCCAGCAGTGAGAGGGGGATGAGGGGAGCTGATGGCTACACCTTC. It specifies CASSERGMRGADGYTF.

The chain has TRBV7-2 and TRBJ1-5; D is possibly TRBD1 (5 bases). The length of the CDR3 is 16 residues. CDR1 SGHTA and CDR2 FQGNSA come from the germline V gene. The V end lost 0 bases, the J end lost 0 bases, and 9 bases lay between the germline ends. Written as DNA, the CDR3 is TGTGCCAGCAGCTTAGCGGGGGGGTATAGCAATCAGCCCCAGCATTTT. Its protein is CASSLAGGYSNQPQHF. Full variable domain (rest looked up from reference TRBV7-2 and TRBJ1-5): GAGVSQSPSNKVTEKGKDVELRCDPISGHTALYWYRQSLGQGLEFLIYFQGNSAPDKSGLPSDRFSAERTGGSVSTLTIQRTQQEDSAVYLCASSLAGGYSNQPQHFGDGTRLSIL.

The gene calls are TRBV6-5 and TRBJ2-2; the D is unclear. Trimming left V 8 bases short and J 0 bases short, with 10 bases between. CDR3 length: 14 residues. The germline V gene encodes CDR1 MNHEY and CDR2 SVGAGI. This CDR3 reads CASYRVANTGELFF. The CDR3 nucleotides read TGTGCCAGCTATAGGGTAGCGAACACCGGGGAGCTGTTTTTT.

This clone occurred a few times. The genes are TRBV7-9 and TRBJ1-3; D is ambiguous. In germline, CDR1 is SEHNR, CDR2 FQNEAQ (reference sequence). This CDR3 has 16 amino acids. V gave up 0 bases and J gave up 2 bases, with 11 bases separating them. CDR3 protein: CASSLAAGQPGNTIYF. DNA for the CDR3: TGTGCCAGCAGCTTAGCCGCCGGTCAGCCTGGAAACACCATATATTTT.

The chain has TRBV7-6 and TRBJ2-5, with D maybe TRBD1 (7 bases). The CDR3 sequence is 13 residues long. The ends were cut back, 3 bases at V and 5 bases at J, with 10 bases in the middle. CDR1 and CDR2 (germline): SGHVS, FNYEAQ. The CDR3 bases are TGTGCCAGCAGCTTCCAGGGGGGTGAGACCCAGTACTTC. Amino acids: CASSFQGGETQYF.

The chain recombines TRBV5-1 with TRBJ2-2; TRBD1 matches 8 bases. Germline CDR1 and CDR2: SGHRS and YFSETQ. The CDR3 is made up of 16 amino acids. V trimming: 3 bases; J trimming: 6 bases; junction bases outside the gene matches: 10. The CDR3 nucleotides are TGCGCCAGCAGCTCCATGGGGCAGGGGGCGGCCGGGGAGCTGTTTTTT. Residues: CASSSMGQGAAGELFF.

The rearrangement links TRBV29-1 to TRBJ1-2; D is unresolved. Trimming shortened V by 7 bases and J by 0 bases, and 12 bases separated the two germline ends. This CDR3 is built from 13 residues. Germline V CDR1 and CDR2: SQVTM, ANQGSEA. Here the CDR3 reads CSALGEANYGYTF. CDR3 sequence (DNA): TGCAGCGCCCTCGGTGAGGCTAACTATGGCTACACCTTC.

The chain uses TRBV30 and TRBJ1-4; 7 nucleotides agree with TRBD1. This CDR3 comprises 15 residues. The germline V gene encodes CDR1 GTSNPN and CDR2 SVGIG (reference sequence). After removal of 2 bases from V and 5 bases from J, the junction contained 8 bases not matched to a gene. The CDR3 DNA is TGTGCCTGGAGTCGTCGCGACAGGGACAATGAAAAACTGTTTTTT. Protein: CAWSRRDRDNEKLFF. Combining the CDR3 with reference TRBV30 and TRBJ1-4 gives the whole variable domain SQTIHQWPATLVQPVGSPLSLECTVEGTSNPNLYWYRQAAGRGLQLLFYSVGIGQISSEVPQNLSASRPQDRQFILSSKKLLLSDSGFYLCAWSRRDRDNEKLFFGSGTQLSVL.

V gene TRBV5-1 combines with J gene TRBJ2-5; 8 bases are shared with TRBD2. This CDR3 is 15 amino acids long. Germline CDR1 SGHRS, CDR2 YFSETQ. With V trimmed by 4 bases and J by 5 bases, 10 bases remained unmatched. The CDR3 spells CASSISGTRHETQYF. As DNA, the CDR3 is TGCGCCAGCAGCATCTCCGGGACTAGGCACGAGACCCAGTACTTC.

The CDR3 loop reads CASSYSLTGGYEQYF. DNA of the CDR3: TGTGCCAGCAGTTACTCGTTAACAGGAGGATACGAGCAGTACTTC. The chain uses TRBV6-5 and TRBJ2-7; D is perhaps TRBD1 or TRBD2 (5 bases each). CDR3 length: 15 amino acids. CDR1 MNHEY and CDR2 SVGAGI come from the germline V gene. Trimming shortened V by 0 bases and J by 4 bases, and 13 bases separated the two germline ends.

This sequence joins TRBV15 and TRBJ1-2; D not resolved. Germline V gene lookup returns CDR1 LNHNV and CDR2 YYDKDF (reference sequence). V lost 1 base and J 0 bases, leaving 9 bases between the germline ends. CDR3 length: 15 residues. The CDR3 region has the DNA TGTGCCACCAGCAGAGGGCAGTCCTCTAACTATGGCTACACCTTC. Protein sequence: CATSRGQSSNYGYTF.

CDR3 loop: CATNYLWERSLFF. Written as DNA, the CDR3 is TGTGCCACGAACTACCTATGGGAGAGGAGTCTGTTCTTC. V is TRBV28 and J is TRBJ2-1; the D gene is possibly TRBD2 (5 bases). The CDR3 runs 13 residues. The germline gives CDR1 MDHEN, CDR2 SYDVKM. The V gene lost 10 bases and the J gene lost 15 bases, with 25 bases spanning the gap.

The chain employs TRBV2 and TRBJ1-1; unclear D gene. The V end lost 4 bases, the J end lost 0 bases, and 9 bases lay between the germline ends. The CDR3 consists of 14 residues. CDR1 SNHLY and CDR2 FYNNEI come from the germline V gene. CDR3 sequence: CASSVDPMNTEAFF. The CDR3 DNA sequence: TGTGCCAGCAGTGTGGACCCCATGAACACTGAAGCTTTCTTT.

This chain connects TRBV30 to TRBJ1-2, with D possibly being TRBD1 (5 bases). Trimming took 8 bases from V and 5 from J, leaving 12 bases between them. The CDR3 sequence is 11 residues long. The V gene's germline CDR1 is GTSNPN and CDR2 SVGIG (reference sequence). The CDR3 is CARGGTYGYTF. The CDR3 nucleotides are TGTGCCCGGGGCGGCACATATGGCTACACCTTC.

The chain links TRBV7-9 to TRBJ2-7; D unresolved. V gave up 1 base and J gave up 1 base, with 8 bases separating them. Germline values: CDR1 SEHNR, CDR2 FQNEAQ (reference sequence). This CDR3 has 14 amino acids. CDR3 loop: CASSLVASSYEQYF. The CDR3 DNA is TGTGCCAGCAGCTTAGTCGCCAGTTCCTACGAGCAGTACTTC.

The chain combines TRBV28 with TRBJ2-7; D gene uncertain. The CDR3 spans 15 residues. Germline assignment: CDR1 MDHEN and CDR2 SYDVKM. V was cut by 1 base and J by 1 base, with 11 bases left in between. The CDR3 DNA reads as TGTGCCAGCAGTTTATCAACACCGATATCCTACGAGCAGTACTTC. Translation: CASSLSTPISYEQYF.